This T cell receptor (beta chain) was captured by sequencing in a study of early T cells in non-severe SARS-CoV-2 infection. Study summary: Investigators sequenced bulk RNA drawn from unsorted whole blood, and chains remained unpaired.

One entry per CDR3 protein results from TCRdb running MiXCR on the 5' RACE reads. The table includes under 60,000 distinct CDR3 sequences, around 8% detected once. The CDR3 totals 12 residues. V lost 5 bases and J 4 bases, leaving 11 bases between the germline ends. CDR1 and CDR2 from the germline V gene are SQVTM and ANQGSEA. This clonotype was sampled from an adult who was a healthcare worker with PCR-confirmed SARS-CoV-2 infection or an uninfected control (not recorded which). The sequenced sample was whole blood. The genes are TRBV29-1 and TRBJ1-2; tentative D call: TRBD1 (5 bases). The CDR3 DNA sequence: TGCAGCGTTCGAGAGGGGATCTATGGCTACACCTTC. Its translation: CSVREGIYGYTF.